These 9 T cell receptor beta chains originate from one sample sequenced in a study of CD8 T cells in Susac syndrome. RNA was extracted with the RNeasy kit, and a quantity of roughly 0.5 to 1 ug was reverse transcribed using random hexamers. TCRdb processed the immunoSEQ multiplex PCR reads anew with MiXCR; each CDR3 protein has one entry. The top ten clones hold 0.065% of a sample with about 300,000 distinct CDR3 sequences, about 91% of them seen once. Sequences were obtained from CD4+ T cells from PBMCs. The receptors were sampled from a human donor with multiple sclerosis.

The V call is TRBV24-1, the J call TRBJ2-2; D may be TRBD1 (5 bases). The CDR3 runs to 15 residues. Trimming took off 4 bases at V and 6 bases at J, with 14 bases between the two ends. Germline V gene sequence: CDR1 KGHDR, CDR2 SFDVKD. CDR3 protein: CATSDPGQVAGELFF. CDR3 nucleotides: TGTGCCACCAGTGACCCAGGGCAGGTCGCCGGGGAGCTGTTTTTT.

The genes are TRBV12-3 or TRBV12-4 and TRBJ2-2; 12 bases fit TRBD2. V gave up 1 base and J gave up 5 bases; unmatched junction bases: 8. The CDR3 length is 18 residues. The CDR3 spells CASSLESSGGVATGELFF. In DNA form, the CDR3 reads TGTGCCAGCAGTTTAGAATCTAGCGGGGGGGTAGCTACCGGGGAGCTGTTTTTT.

V usage is TRBV20-1 and J usage is TRBJ2-3; no definite D call. Germline V lookup: CDR1 DFQATT, CDR2 SNEGSKA (reference sequence). The CDR3 extends over 14 amino acids. V dropped 2 bases and J dropped 2 bases, with 11 bases sitting between them. The CDR3 nucleotides are TGCAGTGCTAGACGCCTCGTCTACACAGATACGCAGTATTTT. Translated, it gives CSARRLVYTDTQYF.

The gene calls are TRBV5-4 and TRBJ1-2, with D uncertain. V was shortened by 5 bases and J by 2 bases, with 7 bases between the two germline ends. The CDR3 is 12 residues long. Germline CDR1 reads SGHNT; CDR2 reads YYREEE (reference sequence). CDR3 sequence (DNA): TGTGCCAGCAGGGCATGGAACTATGGCTACACCTTC. As protein: CASRAWNYGYTF.

The V call is TRBV6-5, the J call TRBJ1-6, with a possible D match to TRBD1 (5 bases). Trimming took off 6 bases at V and 11 bases at J, with 17 bases between the two ends. This CDR3 spans 14 amino acids. CDR1 is MNHEY, CDR2 SVGAGI, per germline. CDR3 protein: CASSRGGERTPLHF. The CDR3, as DNA: TGTGCCAGCAGCCGGGGGGGGGAGAGGACACCCCTCCACTTT.

The chain couples TRBV7-9 to TRBJ1-5; D gene ambiguous. Trimming pared 1 base from V and 7 bases from J, leaving 11 bases between. Germline lookup yields CDR1 SEHNR and CDR2 FQNEAQ (reference sequence). CDR3 length: 14 amino acids. In nucleotides, the CDR3 is TGTGCCAGCAGCTTAGAGACCGTGGGCCAGCCCCAGCATTTT. Protein: CASSLETVGQPQHF.

The J gene is TRBJ2-3, the V gene TRBV19, with D unresolved. The V gene lost 1 base and the J gene lost 5 bases, with 10 bases spanning the gap. Germline CDR1 and CDR2: LNHDA and SQIVND (reference sequence). This CDR3 contains 14 residues. CDR3 nucleotide sequence: TGTGCCAGTAGTATAGGGCTAGTGAGAGATACGCAGTATTTT. It yields the protein CASSIGLVRDTQYF.

The chain's CDR3 is CASSWGAAGTEAFF. The CDR3 DNA follows: TGTGCCAGCAGTTGGGGGGCGGCCGGCACTGAAGCTTTCTTT. The chain employs TRBV27 and TRBJ1-1; tentative D call: TRBD1 (6 bases). Germline V gene sequence: CDR1 MNHEY, CDR2 SMNVEV (reference sequence). The length of the CDR3 is 14 residues. The V and J ends lost 4 bases and 4 bases respectively, with 13 bases between them.

V is TRBV5-1 and J is TRBJ2-6, with TRBD1 identical over 9 bases. The CDR3 is 17 residues long. The germline CDR1 and CDR2 sequences are SGHRS and YFSETQ. V was clipped by 4 bases and J by 0 bases; unmatched bases: 5. The CDR3: CASSKGQGSSGANVLTF. CDR3 in DNA: TGCGCCAGCAGCAAGGGACAGGGTTCCTCTGGGGCCAACGTCCTGACTTTC.